The clone carrying this TCR beta chain was counted a few times. Its antigen is currently unknown. The record originates from a study of blood T cells in healthy people across ages. The use of a sample-barcoded 5' primer and a J-beta primer mix characterized a second PCR of about 7 to 12 cycles. Through a template-switch adaptor with 12 random nucleotides, each cDNA molecule received a tag. TCRdb recomputed calls from the 5' RACE reads with MiXCR, one row per CDR3 protein. The sample yields approximately 690,000 distinct CDR3 sequences, approximately 40% seen once. Trimming removed 1 base from V and 5 bases from J, with 11 bases in between. Germline V CDR1 and CDR2: LGHNT, FRNRAP. The CDR3 is made up of 14 amino acids. Broader study findings: Any changes in expanded clonotypes were possibly confounded, as donor CMV status remained unknown.

The donors, aged roughly 6 to 90, were healthy Caucasians from Russia. V is TRBV12-5 and J is TRBJ2-5; perhaps TRBD1 as D (6 bases). The receptor was derived from a man older than 75 in good health. The material sequenced was blood. The CDR3 sequence is CASGLGQGIETQYF. CDR3 bases: TGTGCTAGTGGTTTGGGGCAGGGGATCGAGACCCAGTACTTC.